This entry concerns a single TCR beta chain. This clonotype was counted a few times. No cognate antigen has been identified for it. No clone much larger than this one lies a single base away; base qualities are absent. The data belong to a study of spatial heterogeneity in lung cancer (dated by TCRdb to about 2019). The study in broad terms: Beta-chain transcripts were consistently detected in greater numbers than alpha-chain transcripts, which likely reflects a higher abundance of beta-chain transcripts. The study linked features of the TCR repertoire to counts of nonsynonymous mutations, which were determined by whole-exome sequencing of tumor tissue. In non-small cell lung cancer, the study quantitatively compared TCR alpha and beta repertoires across several tumor regions, matched nontumor lung, and blood. In the raw uncorrected reads, each unique combination of TCR and UMI appeared on average more than ten times. Both alpha and beta chains were TCR-sequenced in samples taken at surgery, namely 220 tumor regions, approximately 66 matched nontumor lung samples and some 53 PBMC samples.

In the germline V gene (reference sequence), CDR1 corresponds to MNHEY and CDR2 to SMNVEV. V is pared back by 9 bases and J by 5 bases, with 6 bases lying between the germline termini. The CDR3 contains 10 residues, cysteine and phenylalanine counted. The DNA shown is the 30-base CDR3, in frame from base 1. This specimen's time point label, per the study, means: sample taken at primary tumor resection. Whole RNA extracted from tumor and nontumor lung tissue, or from cryopreserved PBMC samples, was used for TCR sequencing without cell sorting. Samples were obtained from 72 patients with early-stage, untreated non-small cell lung cancer from the lung TRACERx cohort. A patient was chosen for TCR sequencing only when enough RNA was available from at least two tumor regions. Points the paper makes about the study in general: Confirming at a functional level the hypothesis that regional TCRs recognize regional mutations was considered to require additional single-cell paired TCR alpha and beta sequencing. Ubiquitous expanded tumor TCRs showed up in blood more often at tumor resection than at routine follow-up.

The library was made by 5' RACE. The sequencer was a NextSeq 500. To allow correction of PCR and sequencing errors, the TCR library protocol tagged every TCR cDNA molecule with a unique molecular identifier. In the paper's pipeline: TCR identification, UMI-based error correction and CDR3 extraction were all carried out with Decombinator tools. Expanded TCRs were defined as those above a frequency of 2 per 1,000, corresponding to the top 1% of the tumor frequency distribution. Renyi diversity was computed with the R vegan package after each repertoire had been subsampled 100 times to 5,000 TCRs. CDR3 similarity networks were built from amino acid triplet string-kernel similarity, connecting CDR3s with pairwise similarity above 0.82. In TCRdb, the public reads were trimmed at Q25 with fastp and aligned with MiXCR, with productive beta chains retained. Every CDR3 protein is listed once, alongside the most common genes and DNA of its rows. TCRdb's processing, not the study's, gives the V and J calls here. This sample comprises more than 85,000 distinct CDR3 sequences, approximately 8.5% of them detected only once. In total, the top ten clones hold around 7% of the sample.

The specimen comprised PBMCs, sampled at surgery. The chain is made from TRBV27 and TRBJ2-3, with no confidently assigned D gene. The TCR comes from a male donor with early-stage non-small cell lung cancer. The CDR3 protein sequence reads: CASYLDTQYF. The nucleotide sequence reads as follows: TGTGCCAGTTATCTAGATACGCAGTATTTT.